What follows is one T cell receptor (beta chain) and its context. What it binds is not known. These data belong to a study of T-cell memory formation after mild COVID-19. About the study: The TCR clusters were mostly specific to one donor. Study-level points and caveats: Balance between CD4 and CD8 was seen in clones contracting day 15 to 85, and a CD4+ lean was seen in later expanders.

TCR alpha and TCR beta cDNA libraries carrying sample barcodes and UMIs came from 5'RACE with constant-segment primers. A single record per CDR3 protein comes from TCRdb applying MiXCR to the 5' RACE reads. The sample shows 300,000 to 350,000 distinct CDR3 sequences, around an eighth of them seen only once. The TCR originated in a man between 18 and 35 years old who had mild COVID-19 (a few samples of this study predate the infection). Cell type and time point are not known. The sequenced sample consisted of PBMCs or a T cell subset sorted from them (not recorded which).

For the CDR3, the DNA is TGTGCCAGCAGCTTAGTAGGCACAGGGTCCTACGAGCAGTACTTC. The encoded protein is CASSLVGTGSYEQYF. The chain couples TRBV7-8 to TRBJ2-7; D might be TRBD1 (6 bases). Germline V gene data show CDR1 as SGHVS and CDR2 as FQNEAQ. This CDR3 is built from 15 residues. V gave up 1 base and J gave up 1 base, with 11 bases separating them.